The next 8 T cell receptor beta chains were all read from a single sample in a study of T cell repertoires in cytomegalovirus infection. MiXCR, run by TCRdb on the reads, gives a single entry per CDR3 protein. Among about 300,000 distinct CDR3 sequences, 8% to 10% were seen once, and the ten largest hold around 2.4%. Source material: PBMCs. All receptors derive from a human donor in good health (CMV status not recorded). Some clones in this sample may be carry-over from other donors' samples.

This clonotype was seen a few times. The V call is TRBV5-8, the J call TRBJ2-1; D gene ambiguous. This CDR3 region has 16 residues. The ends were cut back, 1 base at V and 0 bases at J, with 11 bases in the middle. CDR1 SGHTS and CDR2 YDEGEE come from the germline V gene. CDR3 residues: CASSLIALLSYNEQFF. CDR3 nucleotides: TGTGCCAGCAGCTTGATTGCCCTACTCTCCTACAATGAGCAGTTCTTC.

The CDR3 loop is CASRPLTGGPYNEQFF. The CDR3 coding sequence is TGTGCCAGCAGACCCTTGACAGGGGGCCCCTACAATGAGCAGTTCTTC. The rearrangement uses TRBV28 and TRBJ2-1; 10 bases fit TRBD1. The trim removed 6 bases at V and 2 bases at J, leaving 7 bases unmatched. Germline CDR1 and CDR2: MDHEN and SYDVKM. This CDR3 has 16 residues.

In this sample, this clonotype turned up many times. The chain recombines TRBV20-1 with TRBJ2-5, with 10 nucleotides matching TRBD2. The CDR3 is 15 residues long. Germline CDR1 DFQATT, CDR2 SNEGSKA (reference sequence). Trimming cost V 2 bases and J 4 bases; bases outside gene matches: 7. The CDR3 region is CSARQQRGGLETQYF. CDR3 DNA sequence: TGCAGTGCTAGACAACAGCGGGGGGGCTTAGAGACCCAGTACTTC.

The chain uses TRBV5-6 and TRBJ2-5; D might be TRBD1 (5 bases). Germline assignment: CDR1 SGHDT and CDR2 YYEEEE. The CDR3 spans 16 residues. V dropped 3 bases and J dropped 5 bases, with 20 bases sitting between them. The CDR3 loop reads CASSSEVWRQSETQYF. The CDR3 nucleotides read TGTGCCAGCAGCTCCGAGGTTTGGCGACAGTCGGAGACCCAGTACTTC.

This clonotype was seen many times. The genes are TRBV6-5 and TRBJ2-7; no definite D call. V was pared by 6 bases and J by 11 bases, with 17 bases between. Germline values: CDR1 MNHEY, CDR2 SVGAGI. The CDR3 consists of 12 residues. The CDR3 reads CASRTSSGIEYF. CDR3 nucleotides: TGTGCCAGCAGAACTTCAAGTGGTATAGAGTACTTC.

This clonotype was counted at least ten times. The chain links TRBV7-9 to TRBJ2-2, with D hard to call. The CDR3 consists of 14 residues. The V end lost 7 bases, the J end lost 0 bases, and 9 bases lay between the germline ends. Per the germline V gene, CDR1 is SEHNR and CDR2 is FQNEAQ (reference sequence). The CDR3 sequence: CASTTNPNTGELFF. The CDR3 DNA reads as TGTGCCAGCACCACTAATCCGAACACCGGGGAGCTGTTTTTT.

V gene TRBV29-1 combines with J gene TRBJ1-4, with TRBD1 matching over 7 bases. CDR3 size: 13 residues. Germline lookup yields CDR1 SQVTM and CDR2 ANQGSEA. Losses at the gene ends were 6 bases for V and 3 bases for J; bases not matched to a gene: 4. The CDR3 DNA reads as TGCAGCGTCAAGACAGGGCCTAATGAAAAACTGTTTTTT. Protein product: CSVKTGPNEKLFF.

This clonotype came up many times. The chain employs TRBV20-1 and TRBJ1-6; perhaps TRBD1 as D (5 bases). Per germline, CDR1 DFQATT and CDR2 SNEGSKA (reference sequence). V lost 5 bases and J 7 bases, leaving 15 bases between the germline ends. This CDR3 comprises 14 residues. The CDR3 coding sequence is TGCAGTGCTGCGCGGGACTCGGGCAATTCACCCCTCCACTTT. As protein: CSAARDSGNSPLHF.